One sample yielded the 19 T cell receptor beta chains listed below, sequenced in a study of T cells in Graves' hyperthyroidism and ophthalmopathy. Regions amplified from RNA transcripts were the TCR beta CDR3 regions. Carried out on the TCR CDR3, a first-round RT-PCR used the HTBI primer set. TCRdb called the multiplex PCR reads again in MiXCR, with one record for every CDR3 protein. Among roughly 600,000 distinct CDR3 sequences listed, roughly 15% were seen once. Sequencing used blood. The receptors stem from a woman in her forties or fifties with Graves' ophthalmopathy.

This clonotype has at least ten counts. CDR3: CSARGASDPRHPGANVLTF. For the CDR3, the DNA is TGCAGTGCTAGAGGGGCGTCCGACCCAAGGCATCCTGGGGCCAACGTCCTGACTTTC. The chain is built from TRBV20-1 and TRBJ2-6; D gene uncertain. Germline CDR1 reads DFQATT; CDR2 reads SNEGSKA (reference sequence). CDR3 length: 19 residues. Trimming shortened V by 1 base and J by 2 bases, and 21 bases separated the two germline ends.

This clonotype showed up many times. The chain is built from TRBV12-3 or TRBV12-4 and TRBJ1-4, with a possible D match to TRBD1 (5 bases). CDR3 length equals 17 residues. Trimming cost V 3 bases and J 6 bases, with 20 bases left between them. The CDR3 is CASSFRVGSGADEKLFF. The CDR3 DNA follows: TGTGCCAGCAGTTTTCGGGTGGGATCTGGGGCGGATGAAAAACTGTTTTTT.

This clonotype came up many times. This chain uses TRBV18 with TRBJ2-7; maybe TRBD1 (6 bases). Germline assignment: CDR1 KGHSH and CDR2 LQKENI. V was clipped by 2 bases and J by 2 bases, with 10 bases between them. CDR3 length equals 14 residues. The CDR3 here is CASSPSWGPYEQYF. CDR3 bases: TGTGCCAGCTCACCATCTTGGGGGCCCTACGAGCAGTACTTC.

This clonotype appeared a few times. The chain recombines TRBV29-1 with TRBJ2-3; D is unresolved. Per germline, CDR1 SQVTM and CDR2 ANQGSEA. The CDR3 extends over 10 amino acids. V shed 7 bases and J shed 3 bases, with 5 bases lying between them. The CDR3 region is CSAGTDTQYF. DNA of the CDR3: TGCAGCGCCGGGACAGATACGCAGTATTTT.

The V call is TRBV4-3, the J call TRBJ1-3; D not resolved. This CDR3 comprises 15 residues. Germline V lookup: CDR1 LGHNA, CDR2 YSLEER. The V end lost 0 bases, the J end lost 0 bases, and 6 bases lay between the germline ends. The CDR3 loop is CASSQDYRSGNTIYF. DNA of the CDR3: TGCGCCAGCAGCCAAGATTACCGCTCTGGAAACACCATATATTTT.

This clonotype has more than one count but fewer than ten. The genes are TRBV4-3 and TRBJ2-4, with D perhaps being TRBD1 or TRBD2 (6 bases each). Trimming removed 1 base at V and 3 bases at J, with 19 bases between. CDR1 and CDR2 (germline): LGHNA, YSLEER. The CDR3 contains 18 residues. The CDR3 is CASSQGFVNRDFKNIQYF. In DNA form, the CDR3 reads TGCGCCAGCAGCCAAGGTTTTGTAAACAGGGACTTCAAAAACATTCAGTACTTC.

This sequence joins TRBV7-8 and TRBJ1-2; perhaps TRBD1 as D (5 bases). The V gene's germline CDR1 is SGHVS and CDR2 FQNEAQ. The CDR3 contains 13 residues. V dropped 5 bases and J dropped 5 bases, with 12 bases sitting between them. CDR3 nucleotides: TGTGCCAGCAGCCGCCGGGACTTTTATGGCTACACCTTC. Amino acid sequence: CASSRRDFYGYTF.

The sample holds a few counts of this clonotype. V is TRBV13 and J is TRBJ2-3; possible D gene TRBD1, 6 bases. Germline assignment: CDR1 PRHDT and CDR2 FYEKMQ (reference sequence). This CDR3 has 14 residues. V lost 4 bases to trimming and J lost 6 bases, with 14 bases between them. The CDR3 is CASSSSGQSDTQYF. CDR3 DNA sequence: TGTGCCAGCAGCTCCTCGGGACAATCCGATACGCAGTATTTT.

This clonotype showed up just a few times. The CDR3 region has the DNA TGTGCCACCCTTGACGGAAACACCATATATTTT. It codes for CATLDGNTIYF. The rearrangement joins TRBV27 to TRBJ1-3; D not certain. Trimming removed 10 bases at V and 4 bases at J, with 8 bases between. The length of the CDR3 is 11 residues. Germline CDR1 is MNHEY and CDR2 is SMNVEV (reference sequence).

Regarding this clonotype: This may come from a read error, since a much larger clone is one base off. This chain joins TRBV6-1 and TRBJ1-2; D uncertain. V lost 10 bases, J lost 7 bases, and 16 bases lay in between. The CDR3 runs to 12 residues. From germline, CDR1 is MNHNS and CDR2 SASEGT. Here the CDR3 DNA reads TGTGCCAACCAGGACCCTGAGGCTGGCTACACCTTC. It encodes CANQDPEAGYTF.

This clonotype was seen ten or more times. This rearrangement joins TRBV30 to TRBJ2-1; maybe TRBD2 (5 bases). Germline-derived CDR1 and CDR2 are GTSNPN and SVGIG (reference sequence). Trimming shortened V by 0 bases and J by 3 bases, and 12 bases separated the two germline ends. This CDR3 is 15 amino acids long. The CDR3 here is CAWSVRRVVYNEQFF. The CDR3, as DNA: TGTGCCTGGAGTGTACGGCGGGTCGTCTACAATGAGCAGTTCTTC.

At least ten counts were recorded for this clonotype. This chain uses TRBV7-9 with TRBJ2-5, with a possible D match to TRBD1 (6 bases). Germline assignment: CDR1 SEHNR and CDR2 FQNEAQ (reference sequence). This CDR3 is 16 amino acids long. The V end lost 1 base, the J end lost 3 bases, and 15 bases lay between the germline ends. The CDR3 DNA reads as TGTGCCAGCAGCTTAGATGGTTGGGGGCCCGAAGAGACCCAGTACTTC. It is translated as CASSLDGWGPEETQYF.

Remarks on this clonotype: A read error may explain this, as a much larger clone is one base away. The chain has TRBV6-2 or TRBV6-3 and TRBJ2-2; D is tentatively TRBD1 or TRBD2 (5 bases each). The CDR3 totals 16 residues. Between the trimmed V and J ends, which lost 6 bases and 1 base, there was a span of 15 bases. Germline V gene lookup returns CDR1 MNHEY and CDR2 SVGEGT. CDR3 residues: CASSSGRGVNTGELFF. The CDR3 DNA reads TGTGCCAGCAGCTCGGGACGGGGCGTGAACACCGGGGAGCTGTTTTTT.

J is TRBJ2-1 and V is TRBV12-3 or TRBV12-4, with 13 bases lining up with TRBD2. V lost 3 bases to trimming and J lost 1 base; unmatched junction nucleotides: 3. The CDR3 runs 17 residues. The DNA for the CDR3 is TGTGCCAGCAGTTTTAAACTAGCGGGAGGGTCCTACAATGAGCAGTTCTTC. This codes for CASSFKLAGGSYNEQFF.

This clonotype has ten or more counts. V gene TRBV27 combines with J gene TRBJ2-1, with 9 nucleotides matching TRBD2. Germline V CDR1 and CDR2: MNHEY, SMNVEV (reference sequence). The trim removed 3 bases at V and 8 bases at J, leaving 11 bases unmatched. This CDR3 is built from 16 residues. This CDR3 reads CASSFNLAGVSHEQFF. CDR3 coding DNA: TGTGCCAGCAGTTTCAATTTAGCGGGGGTAAGCCATGAGCAGTTCTTC.

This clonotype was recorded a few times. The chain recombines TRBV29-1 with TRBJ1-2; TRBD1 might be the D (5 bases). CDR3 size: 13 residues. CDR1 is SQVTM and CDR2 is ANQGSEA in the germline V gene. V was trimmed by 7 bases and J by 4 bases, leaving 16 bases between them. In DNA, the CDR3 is TGCAGCGACCGGCCGGGGGATGTCTATGGCTACACCTTC. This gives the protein CSDRPGDVYGYTF.

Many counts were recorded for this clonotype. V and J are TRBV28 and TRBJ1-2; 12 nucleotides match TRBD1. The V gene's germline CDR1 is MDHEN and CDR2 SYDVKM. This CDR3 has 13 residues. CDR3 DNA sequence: TGTGCGACGCCGGGACAGGGGGCGTCTGGCTACACCTTC. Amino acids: CATPGQGASGYTF.

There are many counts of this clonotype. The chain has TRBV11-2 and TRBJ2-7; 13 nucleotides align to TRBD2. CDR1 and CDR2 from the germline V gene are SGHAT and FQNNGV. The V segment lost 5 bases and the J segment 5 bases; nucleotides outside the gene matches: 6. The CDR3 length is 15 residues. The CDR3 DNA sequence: TGTGCCAGCAGCCCAGGACTAGCGGGAGTCCACGAGCAGTACTTC. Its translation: CASSPGLAGVHEQYF.

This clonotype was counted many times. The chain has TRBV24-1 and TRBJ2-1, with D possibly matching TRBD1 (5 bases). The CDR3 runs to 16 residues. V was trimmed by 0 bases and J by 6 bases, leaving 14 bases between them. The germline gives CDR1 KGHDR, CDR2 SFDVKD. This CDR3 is CATSDLNQGPRNEQFF. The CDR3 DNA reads TGTGCCACCAGTGATTTGAATCAGGGCCCACGCAATGAGCAGTTCTTC.